This T cell receptor (beta chain) was obtained from a study of blood T cell repertoires in COVID-19. The J segment lost 0 bases and the V segment lost 1 base, leaving 6 bases of the junction unmatched. This CDR3 is 17 amino acids long. CDR1 MDHEN and CDR2 SYDVKM come from the germline V gene. The repertoire was sequenced with immunoSEQ multiplex PCR; TCRdb's copy has only in-frame clones and lacks some. This table has 200,000 to 250,000 clones, roughly 88% appearing once. The chain couples TRBV28 to TRBJ2-1, with TRBD2 identical over 7 bases. The clonotype originates from a woman aged 50 to 60 with acute COVID-19. Material: PBMCs or T cells enriched from blood (not recorded which). The CDR3 protein is CASSLFVSGYSYNEQFF. DNA of the CDR3: TGTGCCAGCAGTTTATTTGTTAGCGGGTACTCCTACAATGAGCAGTTCTTC.